The following is a T cell receptor beta chain sequence with its context. This sample stems from a study of CD8+ T cells in alopecia areata. Trimming at V came to 7 bases and at J to 5 bases, leaving 6 bases not matched to a gene. Germline CDR1 and CDR2: SQVTM and ANQGSEA. This CDR3 is 13 amino acids long. Extracted from the samples, RNA was reverse transcribed into cDNA to serve as the sequencing template. Sequenced by immunoSEQ multiplex PCR; TCRdb stores in-frame clones only, minus some. In the table there are 95,000 to 110,000 clones, 84% of which are singletons. Stated treatment: oral pan-JAK inhibitor, 5-10 mg twice daily.

This clonotype was obtained from a human donor with alopecia areata. The material was CD8+ T cells sorted from blood, obtained at week 24, from a patient treated with tofacitinib. J is TRBJ2-2 and V is TRBV29-1, with 8 bases aligning to TRBD2. The CDR3, as DNA: TGCAGCGCCCGGGGGGGCCTAACCGGGGAGCTGTTTTTT. Protein: CSARGGLTGELFF.